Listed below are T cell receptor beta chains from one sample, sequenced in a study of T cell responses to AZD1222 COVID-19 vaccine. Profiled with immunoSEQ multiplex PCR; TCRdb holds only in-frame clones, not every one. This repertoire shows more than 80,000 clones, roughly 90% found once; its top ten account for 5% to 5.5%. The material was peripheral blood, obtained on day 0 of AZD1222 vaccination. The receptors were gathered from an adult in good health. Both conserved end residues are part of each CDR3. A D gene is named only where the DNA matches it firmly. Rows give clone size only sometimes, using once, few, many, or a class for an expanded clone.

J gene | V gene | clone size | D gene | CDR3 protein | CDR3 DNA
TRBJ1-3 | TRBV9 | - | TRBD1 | CASSGVTGLLSGNTIYF | TGTGCCAGCAGCGGGGTGACAGGGCTTCTCTCTGGAAACACCATATATTTT
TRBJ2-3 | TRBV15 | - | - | CATSLGGDTQYF | TGTGCCACCAGCCTAGGCGGGGATACGCAGTATTTT
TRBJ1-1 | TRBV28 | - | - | CASSLSYGQEAFF | TGTGCCAGCAGTTTATCCTACGGTCAGGAAGCTTTCTTT
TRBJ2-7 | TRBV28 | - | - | CASSLKYEQYF | TGTGCCAGCAGTTTAAAATACGAGCAGTACTTC
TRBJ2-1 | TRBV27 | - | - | CASSLGGLPPAEQFF | TGTGCCAGCAGTTTGGGGGGGCTCCCCCCGGCTGAGCAGTTCTTC
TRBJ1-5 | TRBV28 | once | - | CASSLWSRVPAQPQHF | TGTGCCAGCAGTTTATGGTCCAGGGTCCCGGCTCAGCCCCAGCATTTT
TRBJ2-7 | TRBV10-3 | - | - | CAIGDYEQYF | TGTGCCATCGGAGACTACGAGCAGTACTTC
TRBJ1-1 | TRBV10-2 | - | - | CASSESRTEAFF | TGCGCCAGCAGTGAGTCGCGCACTGAAGCTTTCTTT
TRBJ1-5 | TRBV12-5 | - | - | CASGQYQPQHF | TGTGCTAGTGGTCAATATCAGCCCCAGCATTTT
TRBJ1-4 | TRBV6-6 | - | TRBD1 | CASSLQGPNEKLFF | TGTGCCAGCAGTTTACAGGGGCCTAATGAAAAACTGTTTTTT
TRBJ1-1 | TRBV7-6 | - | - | CASSLFAEAFF | TGTGCCAGCAGTCTCTTTGCTGAAGCTTTCTTT
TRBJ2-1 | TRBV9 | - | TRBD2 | CASSVSGNGPNEQFF | TGTGCCAGCAGCGTAAGCGGGAACGGTCCCAATGAGCAGTTCTTC
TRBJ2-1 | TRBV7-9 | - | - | CASSLEGSYNEQFF | TGTGCCAGCAGCTTAGAAGGCTCCTACAATGAGCAGTTCTTC
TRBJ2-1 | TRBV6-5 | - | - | CASSQHSTYYNEQFF | TGTGCCAGCAGCCAACACTCCACCTACTACAATGAGCAGTTCTTC
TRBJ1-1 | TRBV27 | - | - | CASSPYGQKTEAFF | TGTGCCAGCAGTCCCTACGGACAGAAAACTGAAGCTTTCTTT
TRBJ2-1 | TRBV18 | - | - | CASSPSQGNEQFF | TGTGCCAGCTCACCCTCACAAGGCAATGAGCAGTTCTTC
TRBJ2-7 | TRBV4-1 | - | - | CASSQESAVSSYEQYF | TGCGCCAGCAGCCAAGAGTCGGCGGTGAGCTCCTACGAGCAGTACTTC